A single sample gave rise to the 28 T cell receptor beta chains below, sequenced in a study of OX40 agonist ivuxolimab in advanced cancers. The table came from immunoSEQ multiplex PCR; TCRdb's copy has only in-frame clones and leaves some out. The table shows tens of thousands of clones, with roughly four fifths occurring only once. This specimen was CD4+ or CD8+ T cells sorted from blood, taken in a trial of the OX40 agonist ivuxolimab. These receptors all stem from an adult with an advanced solid tumor such as melanoma, head and neck, liver or kidney cancer.

The chain has TRBV19 and TRBJ2-3; 8 bases line up with TRBD1. This CDR3 has 16 amino acids. The junction had 7 bases not matched to a gene; V was cut back by 5 bases and J by 0 bases. Germline CDR1 LNHDA, CDR2 SQIVND (reference sequence). CDR3 residues: CASSLTGDTSTDTQYF. CDR3 DNA: TGTGCCAGTAGTTTGACAGGGGACACTAGCACAGATACGCAGTATTTT.

This chain links TRBV5-5 with TRBJ1-5; D gene ambiguous. Germline CDR1 and CDR2: SGHKS and YYEKEE (reference sequence). The CDR3 is 16 amino acids. The germline V and J ends were trimmed by 4 bases and 0 bases, with 14 bases remaining between them. CDR3 residues: CASSLRTGNSNQPQHF. CDR3 nucleotides: TGTGCCAGCAGCCTCCGGACGGGGAATAGCAATCAGCCCCAGCATTTT.

V and J are TRBV28 and TRBJ2-7; D uncertain. The length of the CDR3 is 14 residues. Per germline, CDR1 MDHEN and CDR2 SYDVKM. Trimming removed 4 bases at V and 0 bases at J, with 10 bases between. This CDR3 reads CASSSGFSSYEQYF. The CDR3 DNA follows: TGTGCCAGCAGTTCCGGGTTTAGCTCCTACGAGCAGTACTTC.

This clone was counted a few times. V and J are TRBV5-1 and TRBJ2-3; 8 positions match TRBD2. Germline CDR1 reads SGHRS; CDR2 reads YFSETQ. This CDR3 has 16 amino acids. J lost 2 bases, V lost 5 bases, and 10 bases had no gene match. The CDR3 spells CASRPIAGKTTDTQYF. The CDR3 region has the DNA TGCGCCAGCAGACCTATAGCGGGGAAGACCACAGATACGCAGTATTTT.

The chain recombines TRBV5-1 with TRBJ2-3; the match to TRBD2 covers 7 bases. Germline V gives CDR1 SGHRS, CDR2 YFSETQ. This CDR3 spans 14 amino acids. Losses at the gene ends were 2 bases for V and 5 bases for J; bases not matched to a gene: 5. CDR3 in DNA: TGCGCCAGCAGCTTCTGGGGGGGTGTAGATACGCAGTATTTT. This sequence encodes CASSFWGGVDTQYF.

The chain uses TRBV5-4 and TRBJ1-1; TRBD1 is a possible D gene (5 bases). V lost 3 bases and J lost 5, with 11 bases in between. CDR1 SGHNT and CDR2 YYREEE come from the germline V gene (reference sequence). The CDR3 consists of 13 residues. CDR3 DNA sequence: TGTGCCAGCAGCTCGTTGGGGGGAACTGAAGCTTTCTTT. Amino acids: CASSSLGGTEAFF.

V and J are TRBV19 and TRBJ2-5, with D perhaps TRBD1 or TRBD2 (6 bases each). Trimming left V 4 bases short and J 1 base short, with 10 bases between. The germline V gene has CDR1 LNHDA and CDR2 SQIVND (reference sequence). The CDR3 totals 14 residues. The CDR3 nucleotides are TGTGCCAGTAGTAAGGGGGACTTCCAAGAGACCCAGTACTTC. Translating it yields CASSKGDFQETQYF.

The chain joins TRBV5-6 to TRBJ2-7; a weak D match, TRBD1 (6 bases). Per the germline V gene, CDR1 is SGHDT and CDR2 is YYEEEE. CDR3 length equals 12 residues. V was pared by 4 bases and J by 6 bases, with 11 bases between. CDR3 sequence reads: CASSLQGFEQYF. CDR3 sequence (DNA): TGTGCCAGCAGCCTCCAGGGGTTCGAGCAGTACTTC.

The rearrangement links TRBV4-2 to TRBJ2-3; possibly TRBD2 for D (6 bases). The germline gives CDR1 LGHNA, CDR2 YNFKEQ. The V end lost 1 base, the J end lost 6 bases, and 14 bases lay between the germline ends. The CDR3 contains 15 residues. The CDR3 DNA reads TGTGCCAGCAGCCAAGGTGGGGGGTCGTCCGATACGCAGTATTTT. Encoded protein: CASSQGGGSSDTQYF.

This chain links TRBV19 with TRBJ2-1; D is perhaps TRBD1 or TRBD2 (6 bases each). The CDR3 extends over 14 amino acids. CDR1 LNHDA and CDR2 SQIVND come from the germline V gene (reference sequence). Trimming took 10 bases from V and 0 from J, leaving 13 bases between them. CDR3 DNA sequence: TGTGCCACAGTGGGGGGCCGCTCCTACAATGAGCAGTTCTTC. Protein sequence: CATVGGRSYNEQFF.

This sequence joins TRBV6-1 and TRBJ1-2; D not resolved. The CDR3 covers 15 residues. The V end lost 0 bases, the J end lost 2 bases, and 10 bases lay between the germline ends. Germline assignment: CDR1 MNHNS and CDR2 SASEGT. CDR3 nucleotides: TGTGCCAGCAGTGAAGCGCTTCTGGGGAACTATGGCTACACCTTC. It codes for CASSEALLGNYGYTF.

This rearrangement joins TRBV6-1 to TRBJ2-7, with unresolved D. The germline gives CDR1 MNHNS, CDR2 SASEGT. The CDR3 is 14 amino acids. V was clipped by 6 bases and J by 2 bases, with 14 bases between them. The CDR3 DNA reads TGTGCCAGCAGGCTCGAGGATTTTACCTACGAGCAGTACTTC. Residues: CASRLEDFTYEQYF.

The genes are TRBV2 and TRBJ1-5; no clear D gene. Between the trimmed V and J ends, which lost 7 bases and 7 bases, there was a span of 14 bases. Germline V gene sequence: CDR1 SNHLY, CDR2 FYNNEI. The length of the CDR3 is 13 residues. Here the CDR3 DNA reads TGTGCCAGCAACCTGGTCGAGGGACAGCCCCAGCATTTT. This gives the protein CASNLVEGQPQHF.

J is TRBJ2-1 and V is TRBV10-3, with unresolved D. Trimming took 6 bases from V and 6 from J, leaving 9 bases between them. This CDR3 has 12 amino acids. CDR1 is ENHRY and CDR2 is SYGVKD in the germline V gene. This CDR3 is CAIRSLGNEQFF. CDR3 DNA sequence: TGTGCCATCAGATCACTCGGCAATGAGCAGTTCTTC.

This chain links TRBV19 with TRBJ1-5; D is ambiguous. Looked up from germline, CDR1 is LNHDA and CDR2 is SQIVND (reference sequence). The CDR3 runs 15 residues. V was clipped by 2 bases and J by 5 bases, with 13 bases between them. The CDR3, as DNA: TGTGCCAGTAGTATATTAGTGGGCAGTTATCAGCCCCAGCATTTT. This codes for CASSILVGSYQPQHF.

The chain combines TRBV18 with TRBJ1-2; tentative D call: TRBD1 (5 bases). Trimming pared 0 bases from V and 12 bases from J, leaving 17 bases between. The CDR3 covers 14 residues. The germline V gene has CDR1 KGHSH and CDR2 LQKENI. The CDR3 coding sequence is TGTGCCAGCTCACCACCTGTAGGAGGTTGGGGCCACACCTTC. Translation gives CASSPPVGGWGHTF.

The V call is TRBV6-5, the J call TRBJ1-6; D is possibly TRBD1 (5 bases). Per the germline V gene, CDR1 is MNHEY and CDR2 is SVGAGI. Trimming stripped 3 bases from V and 5 bases from J, with 8 bases between. The CDR3 is made up of 14 amino acids. CDR3 residues: CASSYVRDNSPLHF. CDR3 bases: TGTGCCAGCAGTTATGTCAGGGATAATTCACCCCTCCACTTT.

The chain links TRBV6-6 to TRBJ1-5; D gene ambiguous. The CDR3 length is 15 residues. V was cut by 6 bases and J by 2 bases, with 14 bases left in between. Germline V gene data show CDR1 as MNHNY and CDR2 as SVGAGI (reference sequence). CDR3 loop: CASSPDNLGNQPQHF. The CDR3 DNA reads TGTGCCAGCAGCCCCGACAACCTTGGCAATCAGCCCCAGCATTTT.

As regards this clone: The sample carries other DNA sequences with the same CDR3. The genes are TRBV5-1 and TRBJ1-1; D may be TRBD1 (5 bases). Trimming took off 0 bases at V and 1 base at J, with 10 bases between the two ends. CDR3 size: 15 residues. CDR1 and CDR2 (germline): SGHRS, YFSETQ. The CDR3 nucleotides are TGCGCCAGCAGCTTGGGGGGCGCACGGAACACTGAAGCTTTCTTT. It yields the protein CASSLGGARNTEAFF. The entire variable domain, with the rest obtained from reference TRBV5-1 and TRBJ1-1, is as follows: KAGVTQTPRYLIKTRGQQVTLSCSPISGHRSVSWYQQTPGQGLQFLFEYFSETQRNKGNFPGRFSGRQFSNSRSEMNVSTLELGDSALYLCASSLGGARNTEAFFGQGTRLTVV.

The V and J genes are TRBV6-6 and TRBJ2-3; no clear D gene. Germline V gives CDR1 MNHNY, CDR2 SVGAGI (reference sequence). The CDR3 runs 12 residues. Trimming stripped 6 bases from V and 2 bases from J, with 6 bases between. Here the CDR3 reads CASSRYTDTQYF. The CDR3 nucleotides read TGTGCCAGCAGCCGGTACACAGATACGCAGTATTTT.

The chain links TRBV9 to TRBJ2-3; D call uncertain. This CDR3 has 17 amino acids. CDR1 is SGDLS, CDR2 YYNGEE, per germline. V lost 0 bases to trimming and J lost 1 base, with 15 bases between them. The CDR3 loop is CASSVGSDPRGTDTQYF. In DNA form, the CDR3 reads TGTGCCAGCAGCGTAGGCTCTGACCCACGGGGCACAGATACGCAGTATTTT.

The chain employs TRBV19 and TRBJ1-1; TRBD1 is a possible D gene (5 bases). Trimming stripped 3 bases from V and 0 bases from J, with 11 bases between. Germline values: CDR1 LNHDA, CDR2 SQIVND (reference sequence). This CDR3 contains 15 residues. Written as DNA, the CDR3 is TGTGCCAGTAGTATTCAGGGTCAGATGAACACTGAAGCTTTCTTT. Translation gives CASSIQGQMNTEAFF. Full variable domain (missing parts from reference TRBV19 and TRBJ1-1): DGGITQSPKYLFRKEGQNVTLSCEQNLNHDAMYWYRQDPGQGLRLIYYSQIVNDFQKGDIAEGYSVSREKKESFPLTVTSAQKNPTAFYLCASSIQGQMNTEAFFGQGTRLTVV.

The CDR3 here is CASSPPTSGGYNEQFF. The DNA of the CDR3 is TGTGCCAGCTCACCACCGACTAGCGGGGGGTACAATGAGCAGTTCTTC. The genes are TRBV18 and TRBJ2-1; TRBD2 agrees at 13 bases. V shed 0 bases, J shed 4 bases, and the junction held 0 bases outside the gene matches. Germline V gene lookup returns CDR1 KGHSH and CDR2 LQKENI. The CDR3 has 16 amino acids.

The gene calls are TRBV7-8 and TRBJ2-2; D gene unclear. V lost 3 bases and J 2 bases, leaving 4 bases between the germline ends. Looked up from germline, CDR1 is SGHVS and CDR2 is FQNEAQ. The CDR3 consists of 13 residues. The CDR3 spells CASSLGNTGELFF. As DNA, the CDR3 is TGTGCCAGCAGCTTGGGAAACACCGGGGAGCTGTTTTTT. Variable domain in full (rest from reference TRBV7-8 and TRBJ2-2): GAGVSQSPRYKVAKRGQDVALRCDPISGHVSLFWYQQALGQGPEFLTYFQNEAQLDKSGLPSDRFFAERPEGSVSTLKIQRTQQEDSAVYLCASSLGNTGELFFGEGSRLTVL.

The V and J genes are TRBV5-1 and TRBJ2-1; D call uncertain. CDR1 is SGHRS, CDR2 YFSETQ, per germline. This CDR3 spans 15 amino acids. V lost 4 bases to trimming and J lost 1 base, with 12 bases between them. CDR3 sequence reads: CASSHTDKSYNEQFF. CDR3 coding DNA: TGCGCCAGCAGCCACACCGACAAGTCCTACAATGAGCAGTTCTTC. Full variable domain (outside the CDR3, taken from reference TRBV5-1 and TRBJ2-1): KAGVTQTPRYLIKTRGQQVTLSCSPISGHRSVSWYQQTPGQGLQFLFEYFSETQRNKGNFPGRFSGRQFSNSRSEMNVSTLELGDSALYLCASSHTDKSYNEQFFGPGTRLTVL.

V is TRBV6-6 and J is TRBJ1-2; tentatively, D is TRBD1 (6 bases). The V and J ends lost 2 bases and 5 bases respectively, with 12 bases between them. The germline gives CDR1 MNHNY, CDR2 SVGAGI (reference sequence). CDR3 length equals 14 residues. Here the CDR3 reads CASSYRGIGYGYTF. CDR3 coding DNA: TGTGCCAGCAGTTACAGGGGGATAGGGTATGGCTACACCTTC.

The chain recombines TRBV4-2 with TRBJ2-5; D is unclear. Germline assignment: CDR1 LGHNA and CDR2 YNFKEQ. The CDR3 runs 13 residues. The germline V and J ends were trimmed by 4 bases and 5 bases, with 11 bases remaining between them. CDR3 bases: TGTGCCAGCAGCCGGGCCAGTGAGGAGACCCAGTACTTC. It specifies CASSRASEETQYF.

V and J are TRBV7-9 and TRBJ1-4, with a possible D match to TRBD1 (5 bases). With 2 bases removed from V and 7 bases from J, the gap between germline ends came to 11 bases. This CDR3 has 14 amino acids. Germline V lookup: CDR1 SEHNR, CDR2 FQNEAQ (reference sequence). The CDR3 here is CASSLQGTGEKLFF. The CDR3 bases are TGTGCCAGCAGCTTACAGGGAACGGGTGAAAAACTGTTTTTT.